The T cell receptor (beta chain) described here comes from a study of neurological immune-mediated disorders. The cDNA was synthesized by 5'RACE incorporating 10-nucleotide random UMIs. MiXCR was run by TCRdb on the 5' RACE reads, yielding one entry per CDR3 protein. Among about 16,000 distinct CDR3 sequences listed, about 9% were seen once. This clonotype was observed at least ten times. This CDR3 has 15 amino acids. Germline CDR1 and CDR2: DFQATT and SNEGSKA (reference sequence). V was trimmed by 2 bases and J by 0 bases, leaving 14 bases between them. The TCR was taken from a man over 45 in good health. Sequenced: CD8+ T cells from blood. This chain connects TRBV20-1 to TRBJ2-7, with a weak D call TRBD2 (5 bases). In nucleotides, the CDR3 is TGCAGTGCTAGAAAAACCCGGGATAACTCCTACGAGCAGTACTTC. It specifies CSARKTRDNSYEQYF.